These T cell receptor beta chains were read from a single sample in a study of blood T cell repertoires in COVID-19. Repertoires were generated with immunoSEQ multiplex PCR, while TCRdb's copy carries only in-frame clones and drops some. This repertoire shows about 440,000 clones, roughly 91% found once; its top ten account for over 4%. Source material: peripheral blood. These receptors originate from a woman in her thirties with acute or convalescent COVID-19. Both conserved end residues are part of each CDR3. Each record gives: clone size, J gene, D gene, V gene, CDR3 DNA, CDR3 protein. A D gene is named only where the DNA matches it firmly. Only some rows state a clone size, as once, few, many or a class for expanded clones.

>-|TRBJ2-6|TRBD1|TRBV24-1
TGTGCCACCAGTGATGTAACAGGGGCCTCTGGGGCCAACGTCCTGACTTTC
CATSDVTGASGANVLTF
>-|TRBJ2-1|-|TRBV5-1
TGCGCCAGCAGCCCAGGACAGAATCAGTACAATGAGCAGTTCTTC
CASSPGQNQYNEQFF
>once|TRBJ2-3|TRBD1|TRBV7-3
TGTGCCAGCAGCTTAACGACAGGGGGCCCAGATACGCAGTATTTT
CASSLTTGGPDTQYF
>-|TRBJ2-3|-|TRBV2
TGTGCCAGCAGTGAGGTTGCGGGGATTTACACAGATACGCAGTATTTT
CASSEVAGIYTDTQYF
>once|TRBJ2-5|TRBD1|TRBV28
TGTGCCAGCAGTTCAGGGGGACGACAAGAGACCCAGTACTTC
CASSSGGRQETQYF
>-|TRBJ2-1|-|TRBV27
TGTGCCAGCAGCACCCTGGGCCAGGGGAACAATGAGCAGTTCTTC
CASSTLGQGNNEQFF
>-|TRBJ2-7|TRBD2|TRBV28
TGTGCCAGCAGTTCGGGACTAGCGGGGGGATACTCCTACGAGCAGTACTTC
CASSSGLAGGYSYEQYF
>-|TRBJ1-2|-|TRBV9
TGTGCCAGCAGCCCTAAAGGGCATCCCGGACACTTAAACTATGGCTACACCTTC
CASSPKGHPGHLNYGYTF
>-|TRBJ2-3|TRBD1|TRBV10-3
TGTGCCATCAGTGAGGACAGGGGTGCAGATACGCAGTATTTT
CAISEDRGADTQYF
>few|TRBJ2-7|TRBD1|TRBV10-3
TGTGCCATCAGTGAGGCGGGACAGGGGTACGAGCAGTACTTC
CAISEAGQGYEQYF
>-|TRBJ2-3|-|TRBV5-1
TGCGCCAGCAGCCACCGGGACTTCCGCACAGATACGCAGTATTTT
CASSHRDFRTDTQYF
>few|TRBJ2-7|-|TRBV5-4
TGTGCCAGCAGCTTGTGGGGCACCTACTACGAGCAGTACTTC
CASSLWGTYYEQYF
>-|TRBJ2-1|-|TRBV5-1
TGCGCCAGCAGCTTGGGAGGTAGAGATGAGCAGTTCTTC
CASSLGGRDEQFF
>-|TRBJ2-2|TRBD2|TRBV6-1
TGTGCCAGCAGTGATCGAGCGGGGTTACCCGGGGAGCTGTTTTTT
CASSDRAGLPGELFF
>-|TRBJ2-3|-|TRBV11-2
TGTGCCAGCAGCTCGGACTCGACGGGAGATACGCAGTATTTT
CASSSDSTGDTQYF
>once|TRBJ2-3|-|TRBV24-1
TGTGCCACCAGTGATCGGATTGGGACACCTAGCACAGATACGCAGTATTTT
CATSDRIGTPSTDTQYF
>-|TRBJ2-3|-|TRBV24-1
TGTGCCACCAGGAGGAATGACGATACGCAGTATTTT
CATRRNDDTQYF
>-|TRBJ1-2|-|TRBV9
TGTGCCAGCAGCCCCAGCGACCGAGGAGATGGCTACACCTTC
CASSPSDRGDGYTF
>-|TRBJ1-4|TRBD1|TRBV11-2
TGTGCCAGCAGCTTATCCCCGACAGGGACTAATGAAAAACTGTTTTTT
CASSLSPTGTNEKLFF
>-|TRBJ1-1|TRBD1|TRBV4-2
TGTGCCAGCAGCCAAGAACCGGGACAGGGGCTGAACACTGAAGCTTTCTTT
CASSQEPGQGLNTEAFF
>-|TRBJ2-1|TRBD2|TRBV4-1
TGCGCCAGCAGCCAAGAAAGGCGGCGGGGGGCCCTAAATGAGCAGTTCTTC
CASSQERRRGALNEQFF
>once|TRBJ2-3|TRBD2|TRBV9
TGTGCCAGCAGCGTAGACGGGGGGAGAGCAGATACGCAGTATTTT
CASSVDGGRADTQYF
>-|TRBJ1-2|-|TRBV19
TGTGCCAGTAGTCGAATCGGGAATTTTAACTATGGCTACACCTTC
CASSRIGNFNYGYTF
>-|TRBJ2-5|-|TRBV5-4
TGTGCCAGCAGTCCTTGGGGCTTTCCCACCCAAGAGACCCAGTACTTC
CASSPWGFPTQETQYF
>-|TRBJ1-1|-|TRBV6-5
TGTGCCAGCAGTTCCCTACAGGGACGAGGCACTGAAGCTTTCTTT
CASSSLQGRGTEAFF
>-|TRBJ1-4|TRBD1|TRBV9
TGTGCCAGCAGCCCCCGGACAGGGGGTCGTAATGAAAAACTGTTTTTT
CASSPRTGGRNEKLFF
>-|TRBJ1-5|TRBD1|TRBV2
TGTGCCAGCAGTGAAGGGGGACAGGGTACTCGTCAGGGGCCCCAGCATTTT
CASSEGGQGTRQGPQHF
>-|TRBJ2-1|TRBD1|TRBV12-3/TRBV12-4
TGTGCCAGCAGCCTGGACAGGGCCGGGAAGCAGTTCTTC
CASSLDRAGKQFF
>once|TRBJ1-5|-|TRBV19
TGTGCCAGTAGTATAACAGGGTTTTGGCAGCCCCAGCATTTT
CASSITGFWQPQHF
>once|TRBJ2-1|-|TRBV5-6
TGTGCCAGCAGCTTAGGAGGAAGGAATGAGCAGTTCTTC
CASSLGGRNEQFF
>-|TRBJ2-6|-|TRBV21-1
TGTGCCAGCAGACCTAACAGGGCTGGGGCCAACGTCCTGACTTTC
CASRPNRAGANVLTF
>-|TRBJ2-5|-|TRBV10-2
TGCGCCAGCAGTGCGACAACACAGGGAGCGGAGACCCAGTACTTC
CASSATTQGAETQYF
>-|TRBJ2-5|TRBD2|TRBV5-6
TGTGCCAGCAGCGAGGGACTAGCGGGGTTCCAAGAGACCCAGTACTTC
CASSEGLAGFQETQYF
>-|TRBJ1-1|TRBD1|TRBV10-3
TGTGCCATCAGCTCCGGGACAGGGGGTTTTTGGAACACTGAAGCTTTCTTT
CAISSGTGGFWNTEAFF
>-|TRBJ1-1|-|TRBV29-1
TGCAGCGCCCTCAGGGGTGGAACTTTGAACACTGAAGCTTTCTTT
CSALRGGTLNTEAFF
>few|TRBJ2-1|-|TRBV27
TGTGCCAGCAGTTTAAGGGGATACAATGAGCAGTTCTTC
CASSLRGYNEQFF
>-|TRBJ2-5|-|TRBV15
TGTGCCACCAGTGACTTCATGCGCAAAAGACAAGAGACCCAGTACTTC
CATSDFMRKRQETQYF
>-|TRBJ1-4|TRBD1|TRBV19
TGTGCCAGCCAACGACAGGGACATGAAAAACTGTTTTTT
CASQRQGHEKLFF
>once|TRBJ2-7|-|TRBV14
TGTGCCAGCAGCTCTACAGGTAACCCTTCCTACGAGCAGTACTTC
CASSSTGNPSYEQYF
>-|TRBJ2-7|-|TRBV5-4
TGTGCCAGCAGCTTACGAGGAGATCGCGAGCAGTACTTC
CASSLRGDREQYF
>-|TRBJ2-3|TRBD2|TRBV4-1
TGCGCCAGCAGCTCCCCTAGCGGGGGAGCCACAGATACGCAGTATTTT
CASSSPSGGATDTQYF
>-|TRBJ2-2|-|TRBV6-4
TGTGCCAGCAGTGATGTCGGTTCCGGGGAGCTGTTTTTT
CASSDVGSGELFF
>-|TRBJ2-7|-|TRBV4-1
TGCGCCAGCAGCCAAGTAGTATCTATACCCTCCTACGAGCAGTACTTC
CASSQVVSIPSYEQYF
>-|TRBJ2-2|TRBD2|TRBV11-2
TGTGCCAGCAGCTCTAGCGGGGGGATCGGGGAGCTGTTTTTT
CASSSSGGIGELFF
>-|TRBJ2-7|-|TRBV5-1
TGCGCCAGCAGCTTCGACAGGTCCTCCTACGAGCAGTACTTC
CASSFDRSSYEQYF
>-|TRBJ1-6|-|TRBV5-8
TGTGCCAGCAGCTTGGAGTCAGGACACTCACCCCTCCACTTT
CASSLESGHSPLHF
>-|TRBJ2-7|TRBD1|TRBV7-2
TGTGCCAGCAGCTTAGGTTTGGGACAGTACTACGAGCAGTACTTC
CASSLGLGQYYEQYF
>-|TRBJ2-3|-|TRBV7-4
TGTGCCAGCAGCCCTCCTCCCCGTTCCTCCACGGGGACAGATACGCAGTATTTT
CASSPPPRSSTGTDTQYF
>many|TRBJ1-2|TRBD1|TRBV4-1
TGCGCCAGCAGCCAGGAAACTGACAGGGGGGGTTATGGCTACACCTTC
CASSQETDRGGYGYTF
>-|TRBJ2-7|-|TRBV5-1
TGCGCCAGCAGCTTGTCCCAGACGAGGGAGCAGTACTTC
CASSLSQTREQYF
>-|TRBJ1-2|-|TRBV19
TGTGCCAGTAGTATAAGTGTGGAGCCGAGCGACTATGGCTACACCTTC
CASSISVEPSDYGYTF
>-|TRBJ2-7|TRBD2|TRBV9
TGTGCCAGCAGTATAGCGGGGGGCCTCTCCTACGAGCAGTACTTC
CASSIAGGLSYEQYF
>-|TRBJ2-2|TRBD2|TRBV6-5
TGTGCCAGCATTGCTAGCGGGGGGCGGGCCGGGGAGCTGTTTTTT
CASIASGGRAGELFF
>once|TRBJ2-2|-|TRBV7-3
TGTGCCAGCAGCTTAAGGTCGTCCGAGGTAGACACCGGGGAGCTGTTTTTT
CASSLRSSEVDTGELFF
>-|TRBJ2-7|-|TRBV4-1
TGCGCCAGCAGCCAAGGGGGCCCCTACGAGCAGTACTTC
CASSQGGPYEQYF
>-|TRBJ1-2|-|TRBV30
TGTGCCTGGACGGGGGGCGTTTCAAACTATGGCTACACCTTC
CAWTGGVSNYGYTF
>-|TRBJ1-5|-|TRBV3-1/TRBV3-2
TGTGCCAGCAGCCAAGATGTTGGCAGGGCCTATCAGCCCCAGCATTTT
CASSQDVGRAYQPQHF
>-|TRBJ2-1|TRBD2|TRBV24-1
TGTGCCACCAGTGATTTTTCTAGCGGGGGGGCCTTTCTTCATGAGCAGTTCTTC
CATSDFSSGGAFLHEQFF
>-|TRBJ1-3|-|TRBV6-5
TGTGCCAGCAGTTCCATGCGGGGAAACACCATATATTTT
CASSSMRGNTIYF